These 5 T cell receptor beta chains originate from one sample sequenced in a study of T-cell memory formation after mild COVID-19. TCRdb reanalysed the 5' RACE reads using MiXCR and keeps one entry per CDR3 protein. Of 100,000 to 120,000 distinct CDR3 sequences listed, roughly a sixth were seen once; the top ten hold roughly 6%. The specimen sequenced was PBMCs or a T cell subset sorted from them (not recorded which). The source of these receptors is a man younger than 35 who had mild COVID-19 (a few samples of this study predate the infection). Cell type and time point are not known.

V and J are TRBV5-1 and TRBJ1-1; 11 nucleotides align to TRBD1. The CDR3 runs 13 residues. Germline V gene data show CDR1 as SGHRS and CDR2 as YFSETQ. The J segment lost 8 bases and the V segment lost 0 bases, leaving 0 bases of the junction unmatched. The CDR3 sequence is CASSLGTGGEAFF. The DNA for the CDR3 is TGCGCCAGCAGCTTGGGGACAGGGGGCGAAGCTTTCTTT.

V gene TRBV20-1 combines with J gene TRBJ2-3; 11 nucleotides line up with TRBD2. V shed 2 bases, J shed 0 bases, and the junction held 1 base outside the gene matches. The germline CDR1 and CDR2 sequences are DFQATT and SNEGSKA (reference sequence). CDR3 length equals 15 residues. CDR3 protein: CSARLAGGSTDTQYF. The CDR3 coding sequence is TGCAGTGCTAGATTAGCGGGGGGGAGCACAGATACGCAGTATTTT.

The rearrangement joins TRBV11-2 to TRBJ2-2; maybe TRBD2 (5 bases). CDR1 and CDR2 from the germline V gene are SGHAT and FQNNGV. The CDR3 length is 14 residues. V shed 5 bases and J shed 4 bases, with 11 bases lying between them. The CDR3 DNA reads TGTGCCAGCAGCCCTACTAGAGCCACCGGGGAGCTGTTTTTT. Residues: CASSPTRATGELFF.

Only a few counts were recorded for this clonotype. The V call is TRBV9, the J call TRBJ2-5; 7 nucleotides align to TRBD1. CDR3 length equals 14 residues. CDR1 is SGDLS, CDR2 YYNGEE, per germline. Trimming took 3 bases from V and 1 from J; bases not matched to a gene: 3. The CDR3 loop reads CASSARQGQETQYF. The CDR3 region has the DNA TGTGCCAGCAGCGCCCGACAGGGCCAAGAGACCCAGTACTTC.

This clonotype turned up a few times. The rearrangement joins TRBV20-1 to TRBJ1-3, with no clear D. The CDR3 has 16 residues. Trimming removed 3 bases from V and 0 bases from J, with 15 bases in between. Germline lookup yields CDR1 DFQATT and CDR2 SNEGSKA (reference sequence). The CDR3 here is CSASPAASSSGNTIYF. The CDR3, as DNA: TGCAGTGCTAGCCCCGCAGCCTCTAGCTCTGGAAACACCATATATTTT.